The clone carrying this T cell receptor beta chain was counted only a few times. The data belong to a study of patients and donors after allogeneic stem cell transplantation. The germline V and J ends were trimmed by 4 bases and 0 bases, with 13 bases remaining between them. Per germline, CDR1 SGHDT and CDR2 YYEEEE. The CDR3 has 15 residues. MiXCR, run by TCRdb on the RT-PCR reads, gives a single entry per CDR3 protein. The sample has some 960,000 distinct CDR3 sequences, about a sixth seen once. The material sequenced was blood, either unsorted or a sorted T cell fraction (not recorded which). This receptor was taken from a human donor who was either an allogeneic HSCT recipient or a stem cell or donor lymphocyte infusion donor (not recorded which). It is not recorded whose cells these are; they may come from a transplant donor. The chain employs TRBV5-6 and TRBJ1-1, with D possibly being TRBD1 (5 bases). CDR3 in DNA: TGTGCCAGCAGCGGGACCTTGAAGATGAACACTGAAGCTTTCTTT. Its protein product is CASSGTLKMNTEAFF.